These 5 T cell receptor beta chains originate from one sample sequenced in a study of monozygotic twins with inflammatory bowel disease. For each CDR3 protein, TCRdb gives one entry from its re-call of the 5' RACE reads, without DNA. This repertoire includes around 200,000 distinct CDR3 sequences. The sample comprised blood. These receptors were collected from a human donor with ulcerative colitis or Crohn's disease, or a healthy co-twin of an affected twin (not recorded which).

CDR3 amino acids: CATSDKSPPTGELFF. V and J are TRBV24-1 and TRBJ2-2; TCRdb reports TRBD1, a call that lacks DNA to check it against. Germline V gives CDR1 KGHDR, CDR2 SFDVKD. The CDR3 extends over 15 amino acids.

The rearrangement links TRBV7-8 to TRBJ2-3; the D gene TCRdb calls, TRBD1, cannot be checked with no DNA. CDR1 and CDR2 (germline): SGHVS, FQNEAQ. This CDR3 has 17 residues. The CDR3 region is CASSLATGNRGTDTQYF.

The V and J genes are TRBV6-1 and TRBJ1-2; TCRdb names TRBD1, which stays unverified in the absence of DNA. The CDR3 extends over 16 amino acids. Germline values: CDR1 MNHNS, CDR2 SASEGT. CDR3 protein: CASNKGGREPKGGYTF.

The chain links TRBV5-1 to TRBJ1-5; TCRdb picks TRBD1, but there is no DNA to check that call. The CDR3 has 15 residues. The germline gives CDR1 SGHRS, CDR2 YFSETQ. The CDR3 region is CASSFEGTSNQPQHF.

This chain connects TRBV7-9 to TRBJ2-7; TCRdb proposes TRBD1, but this gene call is untestable without DNA. Per the germline V gene, CDR1 is SEHNR and CDR2 is FQNEAQ (reference sequence). CDR3 length equals 16 residues. The CDR3 spells CASSLDYRTGDYEQYF.